Detailed here is one T cell receptor (beta chain). Its antigen is unknown. The sample originates from a study of cytomegalovirus exposure and HLA in healthy donors. Findings and caveats of the study: Reportedly, cytomegalovirus status was diagnosed with high sensitivity and specificity. TCR beta sequences reportedly predicted most subjects' HLA-A and HLA-B alleles accurately. Most TCRs appeared rarely, but some public TCRs recurred in many donors.

Primers included in the PCR were 60 Vbeta and 13 Jbeta primers. Some clones are missing from TCRdb's copy, which holds only in-frame ones; the method was immunoSEQ multiplex PCR. Among 95,000 to 150,000 clones listed, about 76% were seen once. Germline V gene lookup returns CDR1 MNHEY and CDR2 SVGAGI. Trimming stripped 4 bases from V and 7 bases from J, with 14 bases between. This CDR3 has 15 residues. Source material: PBMCs. The V call is TRBV6-5, the J call TRBJ1-6; no reliable D call. The clonotype was recovered from a man aged 55-75 years in good health and CMV-seropositive. For the CDR3, the DNA is TGTGCCAGCAGTTTGAGGCAGCTTGGGAATTCACCCCTCCACTTT. Translation: CASSLRQLGNSPLHF.